This T cell receptor (beta chain) was obtained from a study of blood T cell repertoires in COVID-19. The overall study: Samples taken during acute and convalescent COVID-19 were collected in the United States, Italy and Spain. T cells, B-cell-depleted T cells, or PBMCs provided the cDNA or gDNA that served as material.

The CDR3 is 16 amino acids. Per germline, CDR1 SGHRS and CDR2 YFSETQ. Between the trimmed V and J ends, which lost 0 bases and 0 bases, there was a span of 10 bases. Authors' analysis steps: By means of reference gene primer amplification, nucleated cell counts were estimated. Clones were sequenced by immunoSEQ multiplex PCR, and TCRdb holds only the in-frame ones, with some missing. V, J and clone size derive from that table, while D and trimming were established from the DNA sequence. Altogether roughly 100,000 clones are present, 70% to 75% being singletons, with the ten largest covering about 0.85%.

The chain joins TRBV5-1 to TRBJ2-1; D call uncertain. The origin of this receptor is a human donor with acute or convalescent COVID-19. The donor label of this sample is uncertain. The sample comprised peripheral blood. The CDR3 loop reads CASSLGHASSYNEQFF. CDR3 DNA: TGCGCCAGCAGCTTGGGACACGCGAGCTCCTACAATGAGCAGTTCTTC. The full variable domain, completed using reference TRBV5-1 and TRBJ2-1, is KAGVTQTPRYLIKTRGQQVTLSCSPISGHRSVSWYQQTPGQGLQFLFEYFSETQRNKGNFPGRFSGRQFSNSRSEMNVSTLELGDSALYLCASSLGHASSYNEQFFGPGTRLTVL.